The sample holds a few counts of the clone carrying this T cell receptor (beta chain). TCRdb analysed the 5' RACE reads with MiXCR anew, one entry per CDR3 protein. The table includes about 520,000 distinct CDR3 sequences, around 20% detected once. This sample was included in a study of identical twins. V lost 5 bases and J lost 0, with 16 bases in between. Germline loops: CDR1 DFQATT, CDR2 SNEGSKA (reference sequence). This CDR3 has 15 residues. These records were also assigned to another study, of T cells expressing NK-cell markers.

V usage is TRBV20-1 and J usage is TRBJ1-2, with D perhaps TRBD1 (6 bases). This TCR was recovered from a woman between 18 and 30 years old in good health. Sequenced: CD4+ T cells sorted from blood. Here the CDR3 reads CSAERTARANYGYTF. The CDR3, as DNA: TGCAGTGCTGAACGGACAGCGAGGGCTAACTATGGCTACACCTTC.